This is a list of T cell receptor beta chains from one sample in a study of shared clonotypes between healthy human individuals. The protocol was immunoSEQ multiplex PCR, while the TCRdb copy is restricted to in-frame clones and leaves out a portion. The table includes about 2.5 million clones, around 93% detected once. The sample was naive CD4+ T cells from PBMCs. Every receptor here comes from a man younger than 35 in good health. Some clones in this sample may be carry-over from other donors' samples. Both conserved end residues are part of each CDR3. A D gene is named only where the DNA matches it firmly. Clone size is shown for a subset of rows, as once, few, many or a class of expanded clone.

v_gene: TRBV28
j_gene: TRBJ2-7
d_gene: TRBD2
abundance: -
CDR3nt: TGTGCCAGCAGGTCAGGGCTAACCGGGACTAGCCCCTACGAGCAGTACTTC
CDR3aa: CASRSGLTGTSPYEQYF

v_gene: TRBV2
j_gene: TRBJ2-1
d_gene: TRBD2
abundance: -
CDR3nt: TGTGCCAGCAGTGAAGGGGGGAGGGCCAACAATGAGCAGTTCTTC
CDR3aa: CASSEGGRANNEQFF

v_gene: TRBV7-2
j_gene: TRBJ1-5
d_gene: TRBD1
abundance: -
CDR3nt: TGTGCCAGCAAACCGGGACAGAGAGATCAGCCCCAGCATTTT
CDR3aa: CASKPGQRDQPQHF

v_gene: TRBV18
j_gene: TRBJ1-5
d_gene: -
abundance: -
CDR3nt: TGTGCCAGCTCCGAACAGGGAACAAGCAATCAGCCCCAGCATTTT
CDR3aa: CASSEQGTSNQPQHF

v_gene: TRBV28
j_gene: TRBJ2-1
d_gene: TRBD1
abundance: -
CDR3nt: TGTGCCAGCACCCGACAGGGCCAACTAGGGAATGAGCAGTTCTTC
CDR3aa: CASTRQGQLGNEQFF

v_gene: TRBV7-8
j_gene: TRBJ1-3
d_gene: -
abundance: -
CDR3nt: TGTGCCAGCAGCTTATCAGACGCCTCTGGAAACACCATATATTTT
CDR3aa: CASSLSDASGNTIYF

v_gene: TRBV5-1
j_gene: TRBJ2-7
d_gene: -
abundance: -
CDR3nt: TGCGCCAGCAGTTCGGAGGGGGTTTCCTACGAGCAGTACTTC
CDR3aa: CASSSEGVSYEQYF

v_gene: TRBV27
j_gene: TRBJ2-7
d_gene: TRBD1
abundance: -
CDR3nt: TGTGCCAGCAGTTTACAGGACAGGGGCTACGAGCAGTACTTC
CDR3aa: CASSLQDRGYEQYF

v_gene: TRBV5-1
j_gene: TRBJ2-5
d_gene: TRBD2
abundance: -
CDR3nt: TGCGCCAGCAGCTTGATGGGGGAGGGCCAAGAGACCCAGTACTTC
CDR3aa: CASSLMGEGQETQYF

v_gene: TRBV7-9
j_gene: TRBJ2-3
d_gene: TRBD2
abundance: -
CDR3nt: TGTGCCAGCAGCAAAGGACTAGCGGGGGCAGGGGATACGCAGTATTTT
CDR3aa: CASSKGLAGAGDTQYF

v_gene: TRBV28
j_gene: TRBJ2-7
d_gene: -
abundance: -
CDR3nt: TGTGCCAGCAGCCTACCTGAGCCCTACGAGCAGTACTTC
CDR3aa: CASSLPEPYEQYF

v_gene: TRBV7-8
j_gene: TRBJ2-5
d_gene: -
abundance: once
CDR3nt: TGTGCCAGCAGCCCCGGACGGCATGGGGAGACCCAGTACTTC
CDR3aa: CASSPGRHGETQYF